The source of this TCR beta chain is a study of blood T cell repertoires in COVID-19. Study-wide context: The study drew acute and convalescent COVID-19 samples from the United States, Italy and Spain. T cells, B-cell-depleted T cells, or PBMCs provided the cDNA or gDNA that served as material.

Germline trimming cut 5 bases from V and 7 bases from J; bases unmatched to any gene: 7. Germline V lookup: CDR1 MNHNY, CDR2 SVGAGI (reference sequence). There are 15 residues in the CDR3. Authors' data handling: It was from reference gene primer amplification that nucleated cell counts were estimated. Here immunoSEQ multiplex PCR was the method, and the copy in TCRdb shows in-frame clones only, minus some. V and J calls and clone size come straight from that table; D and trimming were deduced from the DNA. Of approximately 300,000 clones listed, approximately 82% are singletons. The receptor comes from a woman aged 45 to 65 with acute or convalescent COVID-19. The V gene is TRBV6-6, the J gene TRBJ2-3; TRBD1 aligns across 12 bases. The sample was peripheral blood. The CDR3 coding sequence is TGTGCCAGCAGTCTTGGGACAGGGGGCAGGTATACGCAGTATTTT. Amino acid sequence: CASSLGTGGRYTQYF.